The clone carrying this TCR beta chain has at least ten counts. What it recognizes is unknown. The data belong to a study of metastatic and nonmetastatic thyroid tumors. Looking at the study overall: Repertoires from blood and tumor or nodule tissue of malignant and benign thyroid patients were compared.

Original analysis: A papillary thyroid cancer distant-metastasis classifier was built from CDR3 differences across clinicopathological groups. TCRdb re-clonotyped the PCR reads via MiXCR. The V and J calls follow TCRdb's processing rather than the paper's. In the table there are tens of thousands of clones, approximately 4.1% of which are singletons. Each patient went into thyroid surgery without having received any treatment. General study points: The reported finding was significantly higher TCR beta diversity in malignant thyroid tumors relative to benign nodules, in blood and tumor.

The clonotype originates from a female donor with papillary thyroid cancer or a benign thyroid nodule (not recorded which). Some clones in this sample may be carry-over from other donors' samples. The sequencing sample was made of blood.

CDR3 residues: CASSDQTGWMAQYF. For the CDR3, the DNA is TGTGCCAGCAGTGACCAGACCGGGTGGATGGCCCAGTACTTC. J is TRBJ2-5 and V is TRBV6-1; no definite D call. This CDR3 spans 14 amino acids. In germline, CDR1 is MNHNS, CDR2 SASEGT. V lost 3 bases and J lost 9, with 17 bases in between.